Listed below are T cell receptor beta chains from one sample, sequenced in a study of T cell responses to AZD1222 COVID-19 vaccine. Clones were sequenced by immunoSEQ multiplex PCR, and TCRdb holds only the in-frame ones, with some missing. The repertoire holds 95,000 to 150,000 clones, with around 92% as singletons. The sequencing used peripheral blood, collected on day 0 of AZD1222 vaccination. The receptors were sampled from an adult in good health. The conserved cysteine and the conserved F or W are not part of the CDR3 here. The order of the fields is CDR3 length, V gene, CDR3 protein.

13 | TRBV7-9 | ASSPPYRGGNEQF
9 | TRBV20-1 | SARTGDTQY
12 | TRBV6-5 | ASSPWGGHYGYT
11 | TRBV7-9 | ASSQIPQETQY
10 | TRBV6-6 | ASSSIDYEQY
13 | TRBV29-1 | SATPGLVGTDTQY
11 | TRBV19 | ASSPLLDMPRH
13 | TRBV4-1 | ASSHPGQGYNEQF
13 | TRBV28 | ASSLALTGRQPQH
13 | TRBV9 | ASSVDRGLNNEQF
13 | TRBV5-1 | ASSTGTQKAHEQY
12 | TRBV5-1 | ASSLGTGEETQY
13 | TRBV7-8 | ASSPEVTGGGTIY
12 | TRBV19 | ASKSLSSYNEQF
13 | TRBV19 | ASSKDYVNTGELF
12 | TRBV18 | ASSQGAPGNEQY
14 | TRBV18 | ASSSPGLAGLNEQF
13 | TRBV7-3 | ASSPPCGNSYEQY
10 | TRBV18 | ASSPIGTEAF
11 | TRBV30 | AWSVSGPTEAF
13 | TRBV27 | ASSFLPRQSAQLY
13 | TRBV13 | ASSLDYGRSYEQY
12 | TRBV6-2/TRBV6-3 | ASSLPTETYGYT
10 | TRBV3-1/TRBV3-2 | ASSQDRLVQF
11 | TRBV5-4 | ASSLISGNTIY
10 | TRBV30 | AWSVQLNIQY
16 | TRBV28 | ASSLRVGYYSGANVLT
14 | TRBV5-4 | ASSSGTSGSTGELF
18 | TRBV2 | ASSFLPSGLAGGEYNEQF
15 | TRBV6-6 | ASSPNSGWANTGELF
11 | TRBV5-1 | ASSSRADTEAF
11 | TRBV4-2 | ASSQRRDSPLH
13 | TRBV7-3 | ASSYSWGNYNEQF
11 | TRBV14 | ASSQVRDTEAF
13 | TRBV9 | ASSLAGGPGNEQF
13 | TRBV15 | ATSREGYRGSPLH
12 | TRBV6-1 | ASSDRDRVYEQY
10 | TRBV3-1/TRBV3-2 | ASSQEGRQAF
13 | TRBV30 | AWSVVQGEDTAQY
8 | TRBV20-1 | SARAETQY
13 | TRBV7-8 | ASSPRPGIYEKLF
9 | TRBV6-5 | ASSYSGKQY
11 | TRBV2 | ASSGTINYGYT
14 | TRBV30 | AWSPPGLAANNEQF
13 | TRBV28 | ASSQREGRYNEQF
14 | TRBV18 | ASSPRGQPSNQPQH
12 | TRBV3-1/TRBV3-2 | ASSRGGSYNEQF
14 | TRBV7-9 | ASSLGGAGKTGELF
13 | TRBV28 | ASSSPGTTRGEQY
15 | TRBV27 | ASSLRPRARPIYEQY
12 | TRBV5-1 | ASSPGEPHYGYT
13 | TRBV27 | ATLGGREGTYGYT
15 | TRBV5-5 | ASSLSPRDNLNYGYT
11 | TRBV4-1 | ASSHYGPGELF
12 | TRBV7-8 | ASSSQGGNTEAF
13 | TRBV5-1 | ASFEGTGTTDTQY
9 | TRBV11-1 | ASSSNEKLF